The following is a T cell receptor (beta chain) sequence with its context. A J-beta primer mix and a sample-barcoded 5' primer were used in a second PCR of roughly 7 to 12 cycles. Each CDR3 protein is one row after TCRdb ran MiXCR on the 5' RACE reads. Among roughly 720,000 distinct CDR3 sequences listed, about 53% were seen once. The CDR3 runs to 13 residues. Trimming took 3 bases from V and 2 from J, leaving 8 bases between them. The sample comes from a study of blood T cells in healthy people across ages. The chain employs TRBV12-3 or TRBV12-4 and TRBJ2-7; the D gene could be TRBD1 or TRBD2 (5 bases each). Sequencing was performed on blood. The clonotype comes from a man older than 75 in good health. The CDR3 sequence is CASSFEGTYEQYF. In DNA, the CDR3 is TGTGCCAGCAGTTTCGAGGGGACCTACGAGCAGTACTTC.